Listed here is a single T cell receptor beta chain. Germline V gene lookup returns CDR1 SGHRS and CDR2 YFSETQ. The CDR3 spans 16 residues. Trimming cost V 0 bases and J 1 base, with 14 bases left between them. The sample originates from a study of glioma-infiltrating T cells after dendritic cell vaccination. Time point indicated: after dendritic cell vaccination, including at tumor progression/relapse. Here immunoSEQ multiplex PCR was the method, and the copy in TCRdb shows in-frame clones only, minus some. The sample lists roughly 100,000 clones, 90% seen once, with 2.7% in the top ten. The chain employs TRBV5-1 and TRBJ2-7; a possible D gene is TRBD1 (6 bases). This clonotype was obtained from a human donor with glioblastoma. The sequenced sample was blood, obtained after dendritic cell vaccination. Written as DNA, the CDR3 is TGCGCCAGCAGCTTGGCAAGGACAGAGCTTTCCTACGAGCAGTACTTC. As protein: CASSLARTELSYEQYF.